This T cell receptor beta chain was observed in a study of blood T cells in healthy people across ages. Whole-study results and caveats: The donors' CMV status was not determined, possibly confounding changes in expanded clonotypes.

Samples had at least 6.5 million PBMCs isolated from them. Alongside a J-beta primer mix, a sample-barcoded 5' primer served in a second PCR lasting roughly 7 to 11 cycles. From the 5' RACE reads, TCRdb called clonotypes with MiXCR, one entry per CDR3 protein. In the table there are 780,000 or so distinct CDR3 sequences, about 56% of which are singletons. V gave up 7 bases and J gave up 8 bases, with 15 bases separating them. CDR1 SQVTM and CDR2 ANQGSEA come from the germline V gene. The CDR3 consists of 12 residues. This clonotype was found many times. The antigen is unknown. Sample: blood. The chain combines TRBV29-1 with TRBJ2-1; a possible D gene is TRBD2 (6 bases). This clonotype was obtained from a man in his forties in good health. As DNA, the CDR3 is TGCAGCGCACCGGGACTGGGAGATGAGCAGTTCTTC. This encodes CSAPGLGDEQFF.